The source of this T cell receptor beta chain is a study of CD8+CD57+ T cells in acquired aplastic anemia. This CDR3 has 12 residues. Trimming left V 5 bases short and J 6 bases short, with 8 bases between. CDR1 is SGHVS and CDR2 is FQNEAQ in the germline V gene. According to the study, genomic DNA was the template for TCR beta VDJ and CDR3 profiling. TCRdb analysed the reads with MiXCR anew, one entry per CDR3 protein. The sample lists about 170,000 distinct CDR3 sequences, 40% to 50% occurring once. The sample holds many counts of this clonotype. The antigen is unknown. The sequenced patients had an expansion of CD8+CD57+ cells seen by flow cytometry. Diagnosis of severe acquired aplastic anemia applied to all patients. Blood was sampled before the patients had received any therapy. Study-level findings and limits: Patients shared around 31 CD8+ CDR3 sequences with controls.

The sequencing input was sorted CD4+, CD8+, or CD8+CD57+ T cells (not recorded which) from PBMCs. The chain links TRBV7-8 to TRBJ2-1, with D uncertain. This clonotype originated in a human donor with aplastic anemia. The CDR3 DNA reads TGTGCCAGCAGCCCCCACAGCAATGAGCAGTTCTTC. Translation: CASSPHSNEQFF.